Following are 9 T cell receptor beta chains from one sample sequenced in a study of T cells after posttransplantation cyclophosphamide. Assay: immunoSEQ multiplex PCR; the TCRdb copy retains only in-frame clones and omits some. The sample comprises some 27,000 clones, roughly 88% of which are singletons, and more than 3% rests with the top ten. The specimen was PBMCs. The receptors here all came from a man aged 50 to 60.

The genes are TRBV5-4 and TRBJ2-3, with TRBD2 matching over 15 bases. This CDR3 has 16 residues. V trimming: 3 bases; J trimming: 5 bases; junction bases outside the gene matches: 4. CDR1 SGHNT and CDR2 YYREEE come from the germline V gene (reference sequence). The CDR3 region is CASSWTSGGAKDTQYF. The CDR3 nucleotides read TGTGCCAGCAGCTGGACTAGCGGGGGGGCCAAAGATACGCAGTATTTT. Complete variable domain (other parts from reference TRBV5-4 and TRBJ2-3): ETGVTQSPTHLIKTRGQQVTLRCSSQSGHNTVSWYQQALGQGPQFIFQYYREEENGRGNFPPRFSGLQFPNYSSELNVNALELDDSALYLCASSWTSGGAKDTQYFGPGTRLTVL.

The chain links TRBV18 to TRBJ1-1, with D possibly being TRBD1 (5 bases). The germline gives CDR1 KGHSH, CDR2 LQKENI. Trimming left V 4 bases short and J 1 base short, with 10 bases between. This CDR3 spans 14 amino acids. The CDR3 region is CASSLRGTNTEAFF. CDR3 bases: TGTGCCAGCTCACTTAGGGGTACGAACACTGAAGCTTTCTTT.

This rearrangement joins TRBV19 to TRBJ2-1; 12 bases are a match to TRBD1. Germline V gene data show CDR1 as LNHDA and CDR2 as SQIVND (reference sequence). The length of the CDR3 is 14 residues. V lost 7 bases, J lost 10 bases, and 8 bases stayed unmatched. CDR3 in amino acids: CASNLPGTGGEQFF. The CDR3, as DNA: TGTGCCAGTAACCTACCCGGGACAGGGGGCGAGCAGTTCTTC.

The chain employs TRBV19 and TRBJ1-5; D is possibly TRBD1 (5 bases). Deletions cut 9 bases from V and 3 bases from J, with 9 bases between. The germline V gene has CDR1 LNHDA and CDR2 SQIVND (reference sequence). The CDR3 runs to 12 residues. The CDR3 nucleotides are TGTGCCAGCCGGGACTTCAATCAGCCCCAGCATTTT. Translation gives CASRDFNQPQHF.

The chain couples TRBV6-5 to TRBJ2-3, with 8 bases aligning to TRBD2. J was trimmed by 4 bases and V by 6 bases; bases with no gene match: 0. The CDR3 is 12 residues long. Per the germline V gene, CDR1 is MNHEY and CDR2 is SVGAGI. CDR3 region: CASRGLADTQYF. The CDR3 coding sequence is TGTGCCAGCAGGGGACTAGCAGATACGCAGTATTTT.

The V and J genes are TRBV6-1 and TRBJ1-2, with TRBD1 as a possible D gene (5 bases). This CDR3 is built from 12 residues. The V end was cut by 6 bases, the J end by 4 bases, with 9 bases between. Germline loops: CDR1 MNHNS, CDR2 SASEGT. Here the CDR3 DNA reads TGTGCCAGCAGCAGGGTTGGCTATGGCTACACCTTC. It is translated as CASSRVGYGYTF.

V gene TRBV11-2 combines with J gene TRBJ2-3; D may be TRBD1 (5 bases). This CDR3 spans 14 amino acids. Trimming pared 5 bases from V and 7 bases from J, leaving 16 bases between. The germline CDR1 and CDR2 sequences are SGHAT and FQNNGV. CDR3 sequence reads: CASSPIRDPYTQYF. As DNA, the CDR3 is TGTGCCAGCAGCCCCATCAGGGATCCCTATACGCAGTATTTT. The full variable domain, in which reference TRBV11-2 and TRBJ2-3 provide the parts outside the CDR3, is EAGVAQSPRYKIIEKRQSVAFWCNPISGHATLYWYQQILGQGPKLLIQFQNNGVVDDSQLPKDRFSAERLKGVDSTLKIQPAKLEDSAVYLCASSPIRDPYTQYFGPGTRLTVL.

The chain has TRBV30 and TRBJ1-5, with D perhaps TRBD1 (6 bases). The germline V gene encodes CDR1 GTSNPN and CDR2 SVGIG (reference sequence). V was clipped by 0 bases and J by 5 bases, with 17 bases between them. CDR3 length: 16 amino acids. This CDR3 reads CAWSVRHRGGDQPQHF. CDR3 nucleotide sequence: TGTGCCTGGAGTGTAAGGCACAGAGGGGGGGATCAGCCCCAGCATTTT.

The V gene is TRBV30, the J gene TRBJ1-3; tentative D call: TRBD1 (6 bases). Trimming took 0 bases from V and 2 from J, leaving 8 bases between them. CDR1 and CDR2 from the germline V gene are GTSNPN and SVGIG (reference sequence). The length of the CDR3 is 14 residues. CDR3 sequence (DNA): TGTGCCTGGAGTGTAACAGGGCCTGGAAACACCATATATTTT. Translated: CAWSVTGPGNTIYF.